This T cell receptor beta chain was obtained from a study of shared clonotypes between healthy human individuals. Study-wide findings and caveats: Only blood underwent sampling, and tissue repertoires likely differ. There were few donors, and this limited the genetic and exposure-history diversity represented. Among non-shared clonotypes, generation probabilities were lower than among those shared by all four donors. In a few donors, around 4.5% of naive CD4 clonotypes appeared in common.

This table comes from immunoSEQ multiplex PCR, and its TCRdb copy is limited to in-frame clones, with some not included. Here the sample spans millions of clones, just under 95% being singletons. As regards this clone: The antigen is undetermined.

CD45RO negativity and positive selection for CCR7 defined naive CD8 cells, a population that excluded terminally differentiated effector memory CD45RA+ cells. This CDR3 is built from 14 residues. Trimming took 3 bases from V and 9 from J; bases not matched to a gene: 7. The germline CDR1 and CDR2 sequences are MNHEY and SMNVEV (reference sequence). The chain couples TRBV27 to TRBJ2-1; 8 nucleotides align to TRBD1. Sequenced sample: naive CD8+ T cells sorted from blood. The receptor comes from a man aged 18 to 30 in good health. The CDR3: CASSLRQGAGEQFF. CDR3 coding DNA: TGTGCCAGCAGTTTGAGGCAGGGGGCCGGTGAGCAGTTCTTC.